The entry below describes one T cell receptor beta chain. The CDR3 has 14 amino acids. V lost 3 bases and J lost 3, with 11 bases in between. Germline V CDR1 and CDR2: LNHDA, SQIVND (reference sequence). This record belongs to a study of blood T cell repertoires in COVID-19. Whole-study context: Whether acute or convalescent, the COVID-19 samples came from the United States, Italy and Spain. The analysed material was cDNA or gDNA that came from T cells, B-cell-depleted T cells, or PBMCs.

Clones were sequenced by immunoSEQ multiplex PCR, and TCRdb holds only the in-frame ones, with some missing. The sample lists fewer than 75,000 clones, about 88% occurring once. The rearrangement joins TRBV19 to TRBJ1-2; D call uncertain. This sequence was found in a man older than 75 with acute or convalescent COVID-19. Sequencing was performed on peripheral blood. This CDR3 is CASSISAAHYGYTF. The DNA of the CDR3 is TGTGCCAGTAGTATTAGCGCCGCACACTATGGCTACACCTTC.